This passage covers 16 T cell receptor beta chains from one sample sequenced in a study of PD-1 blockade in classical Hodgkin lymphoma. Exposure to brentuximab vedotin varied, and each patient had relapsed following autologous stem cell transplantation. The authors purified CD4+ T cells from thawed PBMCs by magnetic negative selection. Here immunoSEQ multiplex PCR was the method, and the copy in TCRdb shows in-frame clones only, minus some. The sample holds about 7,600 clones, more than 70% seen once. This material consisted of CD4+ T cells from blood, taken at baseline. All receptors come from a human donor with classical Hodgkin lymphoma.

The V call is TRBV7-9, the J call TRBJ2-5, with D possibly matching TRBD1 (6 bases). Looked up from germline, CDR1 is SEHNR and CDR2 is FQNEAQ (reference sequence). The V and J ends lost 1 base and 3 bases respectively, with 21 bases between them. This CDR3 is 18 amino acids long. The CDR3: CASSLVRGAGIVKETQYF. The CDR3 region has the DNA TGTGCCAGCAGCTTAGTCAGGGGCGCTGGTATAGTCAAAGAGACCCAGTACTTC.

The chain employs TRBV7-2 and TRBJ1-1; possibly TRBD1 for D (6 bases). The length of the CDR3 is 14 residues. The V and J ends lost 5 bases and 6 bases respectively, with 16 bases between them. The germline CDR1 and CDR2 sequences are SGHTA and FQGNSA. CDR3 protein: CASSPDWGAPEAFF. CDR3 nucleotide sequence: TGTGCCAGCAGCCCCGACTGGGGGGCCCCTGAAGCTTTCTTT.

The rearrangement uses TRBV10-3 and TRBJ2-6; TRBD2 might be the D (5 bases). Germline V gene lookup returns CDR1 ENHRY and CDR2 SYGVKD. Trimming shortened V by 2 bases and J by 1 base, and 12 bases separated the two germline ends. CDR3 length: 17 residues. CDR3 sequence: CAISEDGRTSGANVLTF. In DNA form, the CDR3 reads TGTGCCATCAGTGAGGATGGAAGGACTTCTGGGGCCAACGTCCTGACTTTC.

The chain is built from TRBV7-9 and TRBJ2-3; 11 bases fit TRBD2. Trimming cost V 5 bases and J 5 bases; bases outside gene matches: 6. This CDR3 region has 15 residues. Germline CDR1 and CDR2: SEHNR and FQNEAQ (reference sequence). The DNA of the CDR3 is TGTGCCAGCAGCGCAGTAGCGGGAGGGAGAGATACGCAGTATTTT. It encodes CASSAVAGGRDTQYF.

V and J are TRBV21-1 and TRBJ1-4; the table's D call of TRBD1 was not tested on the DNA. TRBV21-1 is assigned pseudogene status. The CDR3 runs 15 residues. The CDR3, as DNA: TGTGCCAGCAGCCCAAGGACAGGGGTTGGTGAAAAACTGTTTTTT. Translated, it gives CASSPRTGVGEKLFF.

V is TRBV5-6 and J is TRBJ1-6, with 7 bases lining up with TRBD1. The CDR3 has 16 amino acids. V was clipped by 4 bases and J by 5 bases; unmatched bases: 9. Germline CDR1 is SGHDT and CDR2 is YYEEEE. CDR3 region: CASSRGQVLHNSPLHF. CDR3 coding DNA: TGTGCCAGCAGCCGCGGACAGGTACTTCATAATTCACCCCTCCACTTT. The entire variable domain, with the rest obtained from reference TRBV5-6 and TRBJ1-6, is as follows: DAGVTQSPTHLIKTRGQQVTLRCSPKSGHDTVSWYQQALGQGPQFIFQYYEEEERQRGNFPDRFSGHQFPNYSSELNVNALLLGDSALYLCASSRGQVLHNSPLHFGNGTRLTVT.

This rearrangement joins TRBV4-2 to TRBJ2-7, with 8 bases lining up with TRBD1. The CDR3 extends over 13 amino acids. V was pared by 0 bases and J by 6 bases, with 1 base of the junction left unmatched. Looked up from germline, CDR1 is LGHNA and CDR2 is YNFKEQ. For the CDR3, the DNA is TGTGCCAGCAGCCAAGACAGGGGGCGCGAGCAGTACTTC. Encoded protein: CASSQDRGREQYF.

The V and J genes are TRBV19 and TRBJ2-7; tentatively, D is TRBD1 or TRBD2 (5 bases each). There are 14 residues in the CDR3. Trimming took off 2 bases at V and 3 bases at J, with 11 bases between the two ends. Germline V gives CDR1 LNHDA, CDR2 SQIVND (reference sequence). In DNA form, the CDR3 reads TGTGCCAGTAGTATACGGGTGGGGGACTACGAGCAGTACTTC. The encoded protein is CASSIRVGDYEQYF.

V gene TRBV28 combines with J gene TRBJ2-1; 7 bases align to TRBD1. J gave up 9 bases and V 6 bases, and 2 bases lay outside the gene matches. The CDR3 sequence is 11 residues long. Germline loops: CDR1 MDHEN, CDR2 SYDVKM. The CDR3 sequence is CASRSGGEQFF. CDR3 DNA: TGTGCCAGCAGGTCAGGGGGTGAGCAGTTCTTC.

This clone was seen a handful of times. The V call is TRBV10-3, the J call TRBJ2-5; 8 nucleotides line up with TRBD2. The CDR3 spans 13 residues. V shed 10 bases, J shed 5 bases, and the junction held 9 bases outside the gene matches. CDR1 is ENHRY and CDR2 is SYGVKD in the germline V gene. CDR3 loop: CATKTGGQETQYF. CDR3 bases: TGTGCCACCAAAACGGGGGGGCAGGAGACCCAGTACTTC.

The chain combines TRBV7-9 with TRBJ2-1; D call uncertain. Germline V CDR1 and CDR2: SEHNR, FQNEAQ (reference sequence). Deletions cut 2 bases from V and 2 bases from J, with 16 bases between. The CDR3 has 17 amino acids. The CDR3 DNA is TGTGCCAGCAGCTTATCTCTTTCGACATATACCTACAATGAGCAGTTCTTC. Amino acid sequence: CASSLSLSTYTYNEQFF.

This sequence joins TRBV6-5 and TRBJ1-1; 8 nucleotides match TRBD1. CDR3 size: 12 residues. V dropped 6 bases and J dropped 11; count of bases not matched to a gene: 8. In germline, CDR1 is MNHEY, CDR2 SVGAGI. The CDR3 nucleotides read TGTGCCAGCAGAATAGGACAGGGACTGGCTTTCTTT. The encoded protein is CASRIGQGLAFF.

The chain carries TRBV28 and TRBJ1-5, with D unclear. CDR3 length: 15 amino acids. CDR1 MDHEN and CDR2 SYDVKM come from the germline V gene. Trimming cost V 5 bases and J 2 bases, with 13 bases left between them. CDR3: CASSVRGPGNQPQHF. DNA of the CDR3: TGTGCCAGCAGTGTCCGCGGTCCCGGCAATCAGCCCCAGCATTTT.

The chain couples TRBV23-1 to TRBJ1-5; maybe TRBD1 (5 bases). TRBV23-1 is identified as an open reading frame with a role that is uncertain. CDR3 size: 17 residues. The V end was cut by 2 bases, the J end by 0 bases, with 14 bases between. CDR3 sequence reads: CASSQKARGPSNQPQHF. The CDR3 nucleotides are TGCGCCAGCAGTCAAAAGGCCCGGGGCCCTAGCAATCAGCCCCAGCATTTT.

This clone appeared a single time. The chain joins TRBV4-2 to TRBJ1-2; D is unresolved. This CDR3 is 15 amino acids long. CDR1 is LGHNA, CDR2 YNFKEQ, per germline. V was pared by 0 bases and J by 0 bases, with 8 bases between. In nucleotides, the CDR3 is TGTGCCAGCAGCCAAGATAAGAGTCCTAACTATGGCTACACCTTC. Protein: CASSQDKSPNYGYTF.

Notes on this clone: Relative to the germline gene, one junction end is altered; a read error may explain this. V gene TRBV30 combines with J gene TRBJ2-7; TRBD2 matches 7 bases. This CDR3 contains 13 residues. Germline assignment: CDR1 GTSNPN and CDR2 SVGIG (reference sequence). Here the CDR3 reads CAWSVMLAGEILF. DNA of the CDR3: TGTGCCTGGAGTGTAATGCTGGCGGGGGAAATTCTATTC. The full variable domain, its missing parts supplied by reference TRBV30 and TRBJ2-7, is SQTIHQWPATLVQPVGSPLSLECTVEGTSNPNLYWYRQAAGRGLQLLFYSVGIGQISSEVPQNLSASRPQDRQFILSSKKLLLSDSGFYLCAWSVMLAGEILFGPGTRLTVT.